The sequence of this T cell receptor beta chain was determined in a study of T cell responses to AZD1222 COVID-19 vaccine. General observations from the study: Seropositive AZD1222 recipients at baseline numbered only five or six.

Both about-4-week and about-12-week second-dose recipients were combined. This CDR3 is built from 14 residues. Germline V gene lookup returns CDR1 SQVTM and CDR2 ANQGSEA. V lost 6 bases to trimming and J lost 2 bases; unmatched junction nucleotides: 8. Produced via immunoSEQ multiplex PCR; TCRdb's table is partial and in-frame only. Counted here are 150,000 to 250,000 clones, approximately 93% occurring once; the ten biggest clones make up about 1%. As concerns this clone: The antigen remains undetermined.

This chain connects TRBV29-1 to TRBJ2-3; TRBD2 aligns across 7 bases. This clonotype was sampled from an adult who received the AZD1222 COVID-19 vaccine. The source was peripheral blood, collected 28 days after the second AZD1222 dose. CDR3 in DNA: TGCAGCGTCTTGGCGGGGGTTCCCACAGATACGCAGTATTTT. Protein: CSVLAGVPTDTQYF.